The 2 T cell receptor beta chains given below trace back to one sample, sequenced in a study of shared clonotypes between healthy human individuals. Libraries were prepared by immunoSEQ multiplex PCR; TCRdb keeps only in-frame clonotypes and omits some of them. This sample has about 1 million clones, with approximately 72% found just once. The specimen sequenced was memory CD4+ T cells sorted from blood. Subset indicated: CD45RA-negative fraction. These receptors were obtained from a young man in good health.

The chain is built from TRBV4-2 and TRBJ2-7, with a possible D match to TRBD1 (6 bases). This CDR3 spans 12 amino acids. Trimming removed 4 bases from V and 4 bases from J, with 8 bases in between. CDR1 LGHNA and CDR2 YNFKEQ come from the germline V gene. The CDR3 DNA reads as TGTGCCAGCAGCCCAGGGGAATACGAGCAGTACTTC. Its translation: CASSPGEYEQYF.

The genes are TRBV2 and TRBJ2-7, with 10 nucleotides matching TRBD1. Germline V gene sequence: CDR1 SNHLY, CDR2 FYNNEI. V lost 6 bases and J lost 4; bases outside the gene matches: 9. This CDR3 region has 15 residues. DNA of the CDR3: TGTGCCAGCAGGGCGATCCGGACAGGGGGTTACGAGCAGTACTTC. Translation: CASRAIRTGGYEQYF.